A single sample is the source of the 26 T cell receptor beta chains below, sequenced in a study of response to subunit inactivated influenza vaccine. TCRdb re-called the RT-PCR reads with MiXCR, one entry per CDR3 protein. The sample consists of hundreds of thousands of distinct CDR3 sequences, roughly 20% of them appearing once. The starting material was PBMCs from blood, obtained roughly 5 days after vaccination. The receptor set was obtained from a man between 50 and 59 years old who received an inactivated influenza vaccine.

Only a few counts were recorded for this clonotype. V gene TRBV6-5 combines with J gene TRBJ1-2; D gene uncertain. Germline V CDR1 and CDR2: MNHEY, SVGAGI. Trimming took 2 bases from V and 0 from J, leaving 10 bases between them. CDR3 size: 15 residues. Here the CDR3 reads CASSYGSWANYGYTF. CDR3 sequence (DNA): TGTGCCAGCAGTTACGGGTCTTGGGCTAACTATGGCTACACCTTC.

This clonotype has a handful of counts. The gene calls are TRBV7-2 and TRBJ1-2; D is ambiguous. The CDR3 contains 14 residues. Trimming took off 5 bases at V and 4 bases at J, with 14 bases between the two ends. From germline, CDR1 is SGHTA and CDR2 FQGNSA. This CDR3 is CASSRESASYGYTF. In nucleotides, the CDR3 is TGTGCCAGCAGCCGGGAGAGTGCTTCCTATGGCTACACCTTC.

This clonotype was counted between two and nine times. The V call is TRBV18, the J call TRBJ2-5; D uncertain. V was shortened by 0 bases and J by 0 bases, with 5 bases between the two germline ends. Germline V gives CDR1 KGHSH, CDR2 LQKENI. The CDR3 runs to 14 residues. The CDR3, as DNA: TGTGCCAGCTCACCACCAGCACACCAAGAGACCCAGTACTTC. Encoded protein: CASSPPAHQETQYF.

The rearrangement links TRBV3-1 to TRBJ2-7; the match to TRBD2 covers 7 bases. This CDR3 has 15 amino acids. After removal of 1 base from V and 4 bases from J, the junction contained 7 bases not matched to a gene. Germline V gene lookup returns CDR1 LGHDT and CDR2 YNNKEL (reference sequence). In DNA, the CDR3 is TGTGCCAGCAGCCAAGGCGGGAGTAGTCTATACGAGCAGTACTTC. Translation: CASSQGGSSLYEQYF.

The chain couples TRBV20-1 to TRBJ2-7; a possible D gene is TRBD2 (5 bases). Trimming pared 3 bases from V and 0 bases from J, leaving 18 bases between. In germline, CDR1 is DFQATT, CDR2 SNEGSKA (reference sequence). The CDR3 contains 16 residues. The CDR3 sequence is CSASTGKWIGSYEQYF. Written as DNA, the CDR3 is TGCAGTGCTAGTACCGGGAAGTGGATCGGCTCCTACGAGCAGTACTTC.

In this sample, this clonotype turned up many times. CDR3 nucleotides: TGTGCCTGGAGCTCATGGGACACTGAAGCTTTCTTT. Amino acids: CAWSSWDTEAFF. The chain recombines TRBV30 with TRBJ1-1; D is ambiguous. This CDR3 spans 12 amino acids. V gave up 3 bases and J gave up 3 bases, with 8 bases separating them. CDR1 is GTSNPN and CDR2 is SVGIG in the germline V gene (reference sequence).

The chain recombines TRBV29-1 with TRBJ2-1; 11 bases fit TRBD2. J was trimmed by 3 bases and V by 5 bases; bases with no gene match: 9. Germline V gene sequence: CDR1 SQVTM, CDR2 ANQGSEA. The CDR3 covers 16 residues. The DNA for the CDR3 is TGCAGCGTTCTGGGGCTAGCGGGGGGTGGCTACAATGAGCAGTTCTTC. Its translation: CSVLGLAGGGYNEQFF.

This clonotype was counted between two and nine times. J is TRBJ2-1 and V is TRBV10-3, with 7 bases fitting TRBD1. V gave up 4 bases and J gave up 4 bases; unmatched junction bases: 7. The CDR3 spans 15 residues. The germline CDR1 and CDR2 sequences are ENHRY and SYGVKD. The CDR3 loop is CAISGTGLGYNEQFF. DNA of the CDR3: TGTGCCATCAGTGGGACAGGTTTAGGATACAATGAGCAGTTCTTC.

The chain has TRBV18 and TRBJ2-6, with 8 bases lining up with TRBD2. V was clipped by 6 bases and J by 4 bases; unmatched bases: 11. Germline V gene sequence: CDR1 KGHSH, CDR2 LQKENI. CDR3 length: 17 amino acids. The CDR3 protein is CASSLTPGGLGANVLTF. CDR3 in DNA: TGTGCCAGCTCTCTTACCCCGGGGGGGCTCGGGGCCAACGTCCTGACTTTC.

The chain joins TRBV6-1 to TRBJ2-7, with D perhaps TRBD1 or TRBD2 (7 bases each). This CDR3 comprises 15 residues. V was shortened by 5 bases and J by 7 bases, with 21 bases between the two germline ends. Germline assignment: CDR1 MNHNS and CDR2 SASEGT. This chain's CDR3 is CASSKRDSAFGEQYF. The CDR3 region has the DNA TGTGCCAGCAGTAAGCGGGACAGCGCCTTCGGGGAGCAGTACTTC.

The V and J genes are TRBV20-1 and TRBJ2-3, with 8 bases lining up with TRBD1. Germline V CDR1 and CDR2: DFQATT, SNEGSKA (reference sequence). The CDR3 is 16 amino acids. The V and J ends lost 1 base and 3 bases, in that order; junction bases with no gene match: 9. CDR3 in amino acids: CSARVGAGGVTDTQYF. The CDR3 DNA is TGCAGTGCTAGAGTTGGGGCAGGGGGCGTTACAGATACGCAGTATTTT.

The J gene is TRBJ1-2, the V gene TRBV6-1, with 7 nucleotides matching TRBD1. This CDR3 has 16 residues. Germline loops: CDR1 MNHNS, CDR2 SASEGT. V was pared by 5 bases and J by 0 bases, with 9 bases of the junction left unmatched. The CDR3 bases are TGTGCCAGCAGTCCACATGACAGGGATTCTAACTATGGCTACACCTTC. Amino acids: CASSPHDRDSNYGYTF.

The rearrangement uses TRBV6-5 and TRBJ1-2, with D possibly being TRBD1 (5 bases). The V gene's germline CDR1 is MNHEY and CDR2 SVGAGI. Trimming shortened V by 2 bases and J by 8 bases, and 15 bases separated the two germline ends. The CDR3 covers 14 residues. The CDR3 here is CASSYGAGFRGYTF. The DNA of the CDR3 is TGTGCCAGCAGTTACGGGGCAGGGTTTAGAGGCTACACCTTC.

J is TRBJ2-5 and V is TRBV5-1; D perhaps matches TRBD2 (6 bases). Germline V CDR1 and CDR2: SGHRS, YFSETQ. The length of the CDR3 is 15 residues. V was pared by 4 bases and J by 2 bases, with 15 bases between. DNA for the CDR3: TGCGCCAGCAGCAAATTTGGGCGGGGACAAGAGACCCAGTACTTC. Protein product: CASSKFGRGQETQYF.

There are a few counts of this clonotype. Here the CDR3 DNA reads TGTGCCACAAGTATTGGACTGGCGAACACTGAAGCTTTCTTT. Its translation is CATSIGLANTEAFF. The rearrangement uses TRBV15 and TRBJ1-1; D gene ambiguous. Per the germline V gene, CDR1 is LNHNV and CDR2 is YYDKDF (reference sequence). The CDR3 spans 14 residues. Trimming took 9 bases from V and 1 from J, leaving 15 bases between them. Complete variable domain (other parts from reference TRBV15 and TRBJ1-1): DAMVIQNPRYQVTQFGKPVTLSCSQTLNHNVMYWYQQKSSQAPKLLFHYYDKDFNNEADTPDNFQSRRPNTSFCFLDIRSPGLGDTAMYLCATSIGLANTEAFFGQGTRLTVV.

This clonotype was picked up a small number of times. This chain uses TRBV2 with TRBJ2-2; tentative D call: TRBD2 (6 bases). Germline V gene data show CDR1 as SNHLY and CDR2 as FYNNEI. CDR3 length: 15 amino acids. Trimming stripped 10 bases from V and 4 bases from J, with 19 bases between. In nucleotides, the CDR3 is TGTGCCATAGGCCTAGGCCAGGGACTCACCGGGGAGCTGTTTTTT. It encodes CAIGLGQGLTGELFF.

J is TRBJ2-2 and V is TRBV11-2; D remains unclear. Trimming took 4 bases from V and 3 from J, leaving 6 bases between them. There are 13 residues in the CDR3. Germline V gene sequence: CDR1 SGHAT, CDR2 FQNNGV. In nucleotides, the CDR3 is TGTGCCAGCAGCTCTACATACACCGGGGAGCTGTTTTTT. Protein sequence: CASSSTYTGELFF.

The chain carries TRBV3-1 and TRBJ2-1; 8 bases agree with TRBD2. The trim removed 0 bases at V and 6 bases at J, leaving 10 bases unmatched. The CDR3 loop spans 17 amino acids. Germline assignment: CDR1 LGHDT and CDR2 YNNKEL (reference sequence). CDR3 in amino acids: CASSQERGAGVFNEQFF. DNA for the CDR3: TGTGCCAGCAGCCAAGAAAGGGGAGCGGGAGTGTTCAATGAGCAGTTCTTC.

This clonotype was observed a few times. This chain links TRBV7-8 with TRBJ2-5; 8 nucleotides align to TRBD2. The germline V gene has CDR1 SGHVS and CDR2 FQNEAQ. Trimming took 5 bases from V and 3 from J; bases not matched to a gene: 17. There are 18 residues in the CDR3. The CDR3 DNA sequence: TGTGCCAGCAGCCTGGTTGGAGGTCCGGGACTAGAGGAAGAGACCCAGTACTTC. Translating it yields CASSLVGGPGLEEETQYF.

This clonotype was counted only a few times. The rearrangement uses TRBV20-1 and TRBJ2-1; 7 bases match TRBD2. Trimming cost V 3 bases and J 5 bases; bases outside gene matches: 7. Germline values: CDR1 DFQATT, CDR2 SNEGSKA (reference sequence). This CDR3 contains 14 residues. The CDR3 DNA reads as TGCAGTGCTAGTTGGGGGAGGGTCCACAATGAGCAGTTCTTC. Encoded protein: CSASWGRVHNEQFF.

This clonotype was found a few times. The chain joins TRBV4-1 to TRBJ1-5; the D is unclear. Trimming shortened V by 2 bases and J by 4 bases, and 12 bases separated the two germline ends. Looked up from germline, CDR1 is MGHRA and CDR2 is YSYEKL. This CDR3 has 15 amino acids. The CDR3 loop is CASSQLSQANQPQHF. The CDR3 coding sequence is TGCGCCAGCAGCCAACTGAGCCAGGCGAATCAGCCCCAGCATTTT.

The sample holds many counts of this clonotype. The CDR3 DNA is TGTGCCAGCAGATTCCCGGGACTAGCGTACAATGAGCAGTTCTTC. This sequence encodes CASRFPGLAYNEQFF. The J gene is TRBJ2-1, the V gene TRBV12-3 or TRBV12-4, with 10 bases identical to TRBD2. This CDR3 is 15 amino acids long. V gave up 6 bases and J gave up 4 bases; unmatched junction bases: 6.

This chain links TRBV20-1 with TRBJ2-1; TRBD1 matches 7 bases. CDR1 and CDR2 (germline): DFQATT, SNEGSKA (reference sequence). The V segment lost 4 bases and the J segment 6 bases; nucleotides outside the gene matches: 3. This CDR3 region has 12 residues. CDR3 amino acids: CSAKGTVNEQFF. The CDR3 nucleotides read TGCAGTGCTAAAGGGACAGTCAATGAGCAGTTCTTC.

In this sample, this clonotype turned up many times. This rearrangement joins TRBV7-2 to TRBJ2-5, with D possibly being TRBD2 (5 bases). CDR3 length: 11 residues. V was trimmed by 7 bases and J by 7 bases, leaving 10 bases between them. Germline-derived CDR1 and CDR2 are SGHTA and FQGNSA. CDR3 DNA: TGTGCCAGCACCGAGGGTATGACCCAGTACTTC. This translates into CASTEGMTQYF.

This clonotype was recorded many times. This sequence joins TRBV7-9 and TRBJ2-1; 9 positions match TRBD2. V lost 1 base to trimming and J lost 5 bases; unmatched junction nucleotides: 3. The CDR3 is 15 amino acids. Per the germline V gene, CDR1 is SEHNR and CDR2 is FQNEAQ (reference sequence). DNA of the CDR3: TGTGCCAGCAGCTTAGTGCTAGCGGGGAACAATGAGCAGTTCTTC. This gives the protein CASSLVLAGNNEQFF.

This clonotype came up a few times. The V and J genes are TRBV4-2 and TRBJ2-5; 8 positions match TRBD1. V lost 1 base and J lost 5; bases outside the gene matches: 6. CDR3 size: 15 residues. Germline assignment: CDR1 LGHNA and CDR2 YNFKEQ. CDR3 nucleotides: TGTGCCAGCAGCCAAGGGACAGGGAACCCGGAGACCCAGTACTTC. Translating gives CASSQGTGNPETQYF.